These 9 T cell receptor beta chains came from one sample sequenced in a study of shared clonotypes between healthy human individuals. Positively selected for CCR7, the CD45RO-negative cells used as naive CD8 cells excluded terminally differentiated effector memory CD45RA+ cells. Data came from immunoSEQ multiplex PCR; TCRdb stores just in-frame clones and leaves some out. The sample holds 600,000 or so clones, 98% seen once. Input material: naive CD8+ T cells sorted from blood. These receptors were collected from a young man in good health.

The rearrangement uses TRBV4-3 and TRBJ1-2; no reliable D call. Trimming removed 3 bases from V and 0 bases from J, with 11 bases in between. CDR1 and CDR2 from the germline V gene are LGHNA and YSLEER. This CDR3 is 15 amino acids long. CDR3 coding DNA: TGCGCCAGCAGCCACTCCCCTAAGACTAACTATGGCTACACCTTC. It codes for CASSHSPKTNYGYTF.

The chain joins TRBV7-9 to TRBJ2-5, with D unclear. V lost 5 bases to trimming and J lost 3 bases, with 10 bases between them. The V gene's germline CDR1 is SEHNR and CDR2 FQNEAQ (reference sequence). The CDR3 length is 13 residues. CDR3 region: CASSPPSKETQYF. CDR3 in DNA: TGTGCCAGCAGCCCCCCTTCTAAAGAGACCCAGTACTTC. Looking up the rest from reference TRBV7-9 and TRBJ2-5 gives the full variable domain: DTGVSQNPRHKITKRGQNVTFRCDPISEHNRLYWYRQTLGQGPEFLTYFQNEAQLEKSRLLSDRFSAERPKGSFSTLEIQRTEQGDSAMYLCASSPPSKETQYFGPGTRLLVL.

With respect to this clone: Other DNA sequences from this sample encode an identical CDR3 as well. V is TRBV7-9 and J is TRBJ2-3; D uncertain. With 2 bases removed from V and 0 bases from J, the gap between germline ends came to 0 bases. The CDR3 extends over 12 amino acids. Germline CDR1 is SEHNR and CDR2 is FQNEAQ (reference sequence). The CDR3 region has the DNA TGTGCCAGCAGCTTAAGCACAGATACGCAGTATTTT. Residues: CASSLSTDTQYF.

The gene calls are TRBV5-1 and TRBJ1-5; no definite D call. CDR3 length: 15 residues. V lost 0 bases and J 1 base, leaving 8 bases between the germline ends. The V gene's germline CDR1 is SGHRS and CDR2 YFSETQ. The CDR3 DNA reads as TGCGCCAGCAGCTTGGCGACTTGGAGCAATCAGCCCCAGCATTTT. It translates to CASSLATWSNQPQHF. Combining the CDR3 with reference TRBV5-1 and TRBJ1-5 gives the whole variable domain KAGVTQTPRYLIKTRGQQVTLSCSPISGHRSVSWYQQTPGQGLQFLFEYFSETQRNKGNFPGRFSGRQFSNSRSEMNVSTLELGDSALYLCASSLATWSNQPQHFGDGTRLSIL.

The chain combines TRBV11-2 with TRBJ2-7; 8 bases fit TRBD1. Trimming removed 2 bases from V and 4 bases from J; junction bases left unmatched: 1. Germline loops: CDR1 SGHAT, CDR2 FQNNGV. This CDR3 contains 13 residues. This CDR3 is CASSLHRGYEQYF. CDR3 DNA sequence: TGTGCCAGCAGCTTACACAGGGGGTACGAGCAGTACTTC.

The rearrangement links TRBV5-4 to TRBJ2-5; D not certain. V lost 5 bases to trimming and J lost 0 bases, with 8 bases between them. In germline, CDR1 is SGHNT, CDR2 YYREEE (reference sequence). This CDR3 region has 13 residues. Here the CDR3 reads CASRIWDQETQYF. The CDR3 DNA reads TGTGCCAGCAGGATTTGGGACCAAGAGACCCAGTACTTC.

V is TRBV11-2 and J is TRBJ1-2, with TRBD1 matching 7 bases. With 3 bases clipped from V and 6 bases from J, the junction kept 4 bases outside the gene matches. This CDR3 has 13 amino acids. CDR1 SGHAT and CDR2 FQNNGV come from the germline V gene. The CDR3: CASSFSGTDGYTF. The CDR3 DNA reads TGTGCCAGCAGCTTCTCAGGGACAGATGGCTACACCTTC.

This CDR3 is CASGQGVGNQPQHF. The CDR3 nucleotides read TGTGCCAGCGGCCAGGGGGTTGGCAATCAGCCCCAGCATTTT. This chain links TRBV7-9 with TRBJ1-5; the match to TRBD1 covers 7 bases. After removal of 8 bases from V and 2 bases from J, the junction contained 6 bases not matched to a gene. This CDR3 is built from 14 residues. Germline V gives CDR1 SEHNR, CDR2 FQNEAQ (reference sequence).

The chain links TRBV7-2 to TRBJ2-7; D may be TRBD1 or TRBD2 (5 bases each). The CDR3 consists of 17 residues. CDR1 is SGHTA and CDR2 is FQGNSA in the germline V gene. V lost 3 bases to trimming and J lost 7 bases, with 25 bases between them. CDR3 bases: TGTGCCAGCAGCTTCCCGAGTACCGGGACGATCGTCGGAGAGCAGTACTTC. This gives the protein CASSFPSTGTIVGEQYF.